This T cell receptor (beta chain) comes out of a study of response to subunit inactivated influenza vaccine. General study results and limits: The authors suggested that few new T cells are recruited per seasonal influenza vaccination.

This clonotype has at least ten counts. Its matching antigen is unknown. CDR3 length equals 16 residues. Trimming pared 5 bases from V and 1 base from J, leaving 15 bases between. Per the germline V gene, CDR1 is SGHRS and CDR2 is YFSETQ. TCRdb processed the RT-PCR reads anew with MiXCR; each CDR3 protein has one entry. The data hold fewer than 200,000 distinct CDR3 sequences, with about 10% observed a single time. This chain joins TRBV5-1 and TRBJ1-4; maybe TRBD1 (5 bases). The starting material was non-naive T cells sorted from PBMCs, obtained on the day of vaccination. The TCR comes from a man over 45 who received an inactivated influenza vaccine. The chain's CDR3 is CASRQAYRGTNEKLFF. The CDR3 DNA reads TGCGCCAGCAGACAGGCCTATCGGGGAACTAATGAAAAACTGTTTTTT.